These 24 T cell receptor beta chains were all obtained from the same sample, sequenced in a study of molecular identifiers for immune sequencing clone quantification. TCRdb reprocessed the PCR reads with MiXCR, giving one entry per CDR3 protein. There are around 480,000 distinct CDR3 sequences in the sample; roughly 25% occur only once, and approximately 0.8% lies in the top ten. Sequencing was carried out using naive CD8+ T cells from blood, with Jurkat cell RNA spiked in. Stated subset: FACS-sorted CD8+CD4-CCR7+CD45RA+ naive T cells. The receptors originated from a human donor in good health. Some libraries in this study had Jurkat cell RNA spiked in.

This clonotype was detected only a few times. The chain combines TRBV29-1 with TRBJ1-2; D gene unclear. This CDR3 region has 12 residues. CDR1 and CDR2 from the germline V gene are SQVTM and ANQGSEA. Trimming shortened V by 6 bases and J by 8 bases, and 16 bases separated the two germline ends. CDR3 sequence (DNA): TGCAGCGTGGCCGGAAACGAGCTGGGCTACACCTTC. This gives the protein CSVAGNELGYTF.

This chain connects TRBV3-1 to TRBJ1-5; no clear D gene. V shed 2 bases and J shed 6 bases, with 11 bases lying between them. The CDR3 is 14 amino acids. Germline assignment: CDR1 LGHDT and CDR2 YNNKEL (reference sequence). CDR3 loop: CASSQKRVTQPQHF. The DNA for the CDR3 is TGTGCCAGCAGCCAAAAGAGGGTTACTCAGCCCCAGCATTTT.

Many counts were recorded for this clonotype. The chain employs TRBV28 and TRBJ2-7; 9 nucleotides match TRBD1. The V segment lost 8 bases and the J segment 7 bases; nucleotides outside the gene matches: 12. Per germline, CDR1 MDHEN and CDR2 SYDVKM. CDR3 size: 14 residues. CDR3 loop: CASEGQGSSREQYF. The CDR3, as DNA: TGTGCCAGCGAGGGACAGGGAAGTTCGCGGGAGCAGTACTTC.

This clonotype has a single count. A much larger clone is a single base away; this may be a read error. The conserved phenylalanine or tryptophan normally closing the CDR3 is absent here, so this likely arose from a read error. The chain carries TRBV20-1 and TRBJ1-1; TRBD1 matches 7 bases. Looked up from germline, CDR1 is DFQATT and CDR2 is SNEGSKA (reference sequence). The CDR3 is made up of 14 amino acids. With V trimmed by 3 bases and J by 4 bases, 8 bases remained unmatched. As DNA, the CDR3 is TGCAGTGCTAGCGACGACAGGGTGGGCACTGAAGCTTTCTCT. This encodes CSASDDRVGTEAFS.

This clonotype was observed at least ten times. The chain recombines TRBV5-6 with TRBJ2-7; D uncertain. Germline values: CDR1 SGHDT, CDR2 YYEEEE. Trimming cost V 7 bases and J 3 bases, with 14 bases left between them. CDR3 length: 13 residues. The CDR3, as DNA: TGTGCCAGCTCCTTTCAGGTTGGCTACGAGCAGTACTTC. This translates into CASSFQVGYEQYF. The full variable domain, completed using reference TRBV5-6 and TRBJ2-7, is DAGVTQSPTHLIKTRGQQVTLRCSPKSGHDTVSWYQQALGQGPQFIFQYYEEEERQRGNFPDRFSGHQFPNYSSELNVNALLLGDSALYLCASSFQVGYEQYFGPGTRLTVT.

The chain carries TRBV10-3 and TRBJ2-6; TRBD1 aligns across 7 bases. The germline V gene has CDR1 ENHRY and CDR2 SYGVKD. With 3 bases clipped from V and 2 bases from J, the junction kept 4 bases outside the gene matches. The CDR3 loop spans 16 amino acids. CDR3 loop: CAISDQDRAGANVLTF. CDR3 nucleotides: TGTGCCATCAGTGATCAAGACAGGGCTGGGGCCAACGTCCTGACTTTC.

The sample holds many counts of this clonotype. The chain recombines TRBV4-3 with TRBJ1-3; D is uncertain. The germline gives CDR1 LGHNA, CDR2 YSLEER. Trimming removed 0 bases from V and 0 bases from J, with 9 bases in between. This CDR3 spans 16 amino acids. The CDR3 reads CASSQDRQTSGNTIYF. The CDR3 nucleotides read TGCGCCAGCAGCCAAGATCGGCAGACCTCTGGAAACACCATATATTTT.

On this clonotype: A read error may be the cause here, since a much bigger clone is one base away. The chain joins TRBV6-2 or TRBV6-3 to TRBJ1-2, with D unclear. The length of the CDR3 is 12 residues. Germline V gene data show CDR1 as MNHEY and CDR2 as SVGEGT. Trimming took 11 bases from V and 5 from J, leaving 15 bases between them. Written as DNA, the CDR3 is TGTGCCGGCACTCCTTCCGGTTATGGCTACACCTTC. Its protein product is CAGTPSGYGYTF.

The V call is TRBV19, the J call TRBJ2-3, with 13 bases aligning to TRBD2. V was pared by 3 bases and J by 2 bases, with 2 bases of the junction left unmatched. The CDR3 sequence is 16 residues long. Germline-derived CDR1 and CDR2 are LNHDA and SQIVND (reference sequence). Here the CDR3 DNA reads TGTGCCAGTAGTATGACTAGCGGGGGGCCCACAGATACGCAGTATTTT. It codes for CASSMTSGGPTDTQYF.

This clonotype was seen only a few times. This rearrangement joins TRBV6-1 to TRBJ1-4; TRBD1 matches 8 bases. After removal of 0 bases from V and 3 bases from J, the junction contained 15 bases not matched to a gene. The germline V gene has CDR1 MNHNS and CDR2 SASEGT. CDR3 size: 20 residues. The CDR3 nucleotides read TGTGCCAGCAGTGAAGCCGGGACAGGCGTCCCAAGAATCGCTAATGAAAAACTGTTTTTT. Its translation: CASSEAGTGVPRIANEKLFF.

Many counts were recorded for this clonotype. V gene TRBV7-9 combines with J gene TRBJ2-7; 7 bases are shared with TRBD2. This CDR3 contains 13 residues. Per the germline V gene, CDR1 is SEHNR and CDR2 is FQNEAQ (reference sequence). V shed 5 bases, J shed 3 bases, and the junction held 4 bases outside the gene matches. The CDR3 nucleotides are TGTGCCAGCAGCGGGGGACTACACTACGAGCAGTACTTC. It translates to CASSGGLHYEQYF.

As concerns this clonotype: A read error may explain this, as a much larger clone is one base away. The chain has TRBV24-1 and TRBJ1-1, with D possibly matching TRBD1 (5 bases). Looked up from germline, CDR1 is KGHDR and CDR2 is SFDVKD. The CDR3 sequence is 13 residues long. With 8 bases removed from V and 4 bases from J, the gap between germline ends came to 13 bases. DNA of the CDR3: TGTGCCACCAAAGCGGGGGTGGGCACTGAAGCTTTCTTT. It translates to CATKAGVGTEAFF.

V and J are TRBV7-2 and TRBJ1-1; TRBD1 matches at 8 bases. Germline assignment: CDR1 SGHTA and CDR2 FQGNSA. J gave up 5 bases and V 3 bases, and 11 bases lay outside the gene matches. The length of the CDR3 is 16 residues. The CDR3 DNA is TGTGCCAGCAGCTTCCAGACAGGGGCCCGGGGGACTGAAGCTTTCTTT. It is translated as CASSFQTGARGTEAFF. Full variable domain (missing parts from reference TRBV7-2 and TRBJ1-1): GAGVSQSPSNKVTEKGKDVELRCDPISGHTALYWYRQSLGQGLEFLIYFQGNSAPDKSGLPSDRFSAERTGGSVSTLTIQRTQQEDSAVYLCASSFQTGARGTEAFFGQGTRLTVV.

The sample holds a few counts of this clonotype. V is TRBV28 and J is TRBJ2-3, with TRBD1 matching over 10 bases. The CDR3 spans 16 residues. Germline loops: CDR1 MDHEN, CDR2 SYDVKM. V was clipped by 6 bases and J by 3 bases; unmatched bases: 9. The CDR3 DNA reads as TGTGCCAGCAGCCCCCTCGGGACAGGGGTAACAGATACGCAGTATTTT. This sequence encodes CASSPLGTGVTDTQYF.

This clonotype was picked up a small number of times. The chain uses TRBV20-1 and TRBJ1-2; no firm D call. CDR1 is DFQATT and CDR2 is SNEGSKA in the germline V gene (reference sequence). The CDR3 sequence is 16 residues long. The germline V and J ends were trimmed by 0 bases and 4 bases, with 18 bases remaining between them. The CDR3 reads CSARDPPGRKSYGYTF. The CDR3 DNA sequence: TGCAGTGCTAGAGATCCCCCGGGCAGAAAATCCTATGGCTACACCTTC.

The chain is built from TRBV3-1 and TRBJ2-3, with D possibly TRBD1 on 6 matching bases. CDR1 and CDR2 (germline): LGHDT, YNNKEL (reference sequence). The CDR3 loop spans 15 amino acids. V was trimmed by 3 bases and J by 1 base, leaving 11 bases between them. The chain's CDR3 is CASSHPPGGTDTQYF. The CDR3 nucleotides are TGTGCCAGCAGCCATCCCCCAGGGGGCACAGATACGCAGTATTTT.

This clonotype was detected only a few times. V is TRBV4-3 and J is TRBJ2-2; TRBD1 agrees at 8 bases. V dropped 1 base and J dropped 6; count of bases not matched to a gene: 7. CDR1 is LGHNA and CDR2 is YSLEER in the germline V gene. The CDR3 sequence is 16 residues long. CDR3 DNA sequence: TGCGCCAGCAGCCAAGGCAGACAGGGGCGGGCCGGGGAGCTGTTTTTT. Its protein is CASSQGRQGRAGELFF.

This clonotype was counted a few times. This chain connects TRBV28 to TRBJ2-2; 8 nucleotides match TRBD1. Trimming removed 6 bases from V and 2 bases from J; junction bases left unmatched: 8. Per the germline V gene, CDR1 is MDHEN and CDR2 is SYDVKM. The CDR3 covers 16 residues. CDR3 in amino acids: CASRGGRGRNTGELFF. CDR3 DNA: TGTGCCAGCAGGGGGGGCAGGGGGCGCAACACCGGGGAGCTGTTTTTT.

This clonotype has just a few counts. The rearrangement joins TRBV12-3 or TRBV12-4 to TRBJ2-2; the D gene is possibly TRBD2 (5 bases). V lost 3 bases and J 0 bases, leaving 11 bases between the germline ends. The CDR3 extends over 16 amino acids. The CDR3 protein is CASSFMAGPNTGELFF. In nucleotides, the CDR3 is TGTGCCAGCAGTTTTATGGCGGGTCCGAACACCGGGGAGCTGTTTTTT.

This clonotype was found once. The junction does not match germline at one end; this may be a read error. The chain recombines TRBV28 with TRBJ2-5; the D gene is possibly TRBD2 (6 bases). The CDR3 covers 16 residues. Germline V gives CDR1 MDHEN, CDR2 SYDVKM. CDR3: CAGSMVSGAGRETQYF. CDR3 nucleotides: TGTGCCGGCAGTATGGTTTCGGGAGCGGGCAGAGAGACCCAGTACTTC.

The V gene is TRBV4-3, the J gene TRBJ2-3; 7 bases are shared with TRBD2. V shed 0 bases and J 2 bases; nucleotides not matched to a gene: 11. Per germline, CDR1 LGHNA and CDR2 YSLEER. This CDR3 has 18 amino acids. CDR3 protein: CASSQDRGSGSITDTQYF. DNA for the CDR3: TGCGCCAGCAGCCAAGATCGCGGTAGCGGGTCTATCACAGATACGCAGTATTTT.

The CDR3 DNA is TGCGCCAGCAGCCACTTGGCAGTGTTCGGGGGTGGGCCGGGAGATACGCAGTATTTT. Translation gives CASSHLAVFGGGPGDTQYF. The chain carries TRBV4-1 and TRBJ2-3; TRBD2 might be the D (6 bases). The CDR3 consists of 19 residues. Germline assignment: CDR1 MGHRA and CDR2 YSYEKL. V was pared by 3 bases and J by 5 bases, with 27 bases between.

This clonotype was counted at least ten times. The rearrangement joins TRBV10-2 to TRBJ2-5; TRBD1 aligns across 7 bases. The CDR3 spans 14 residues. J was trimmed by 3 bases and V by 0 bases; bases with no gene match: 1. Per germline, CDR1 WSHSY and CDR2 SAAADI. Written as DNA, the CDR3 is TGCGCCAGCAGTGAGTCCGGGACAGAAGAGACCCAGTACTTC. Protein product: CASSESGTEETQYF.

Ten or more counts support this clonotype. CDR3 bases: TGCAGCGCCCTAGGACTCGGAAACACCATATATTTT. As protein: CSALGLGNTIYF. The chain links TRBV29-1 to TRBJ1-3, with D unclear. The V gene's germline CDR1 is SQVTM and CDR2 ANQGSEA. The V end was cut by 7 bases, the J end by 4 bases, with 11 bases between. The CDR3 has 12 residues.